The source of this T cell receptor (beta chain) is a study of T-cell reconstitution after alpha-beta-depleted transplantation in children. The TCRbeta library incorporated unique molecular identifiers. TCRdb reprocessed the PCR reads with MiXCR, giving one entry per CDR3 protein. Here the sample spans around 400,000 distinct CDR3 sequences, approximately 11% being singletons. Germline trimming cut 5 bases from V and 7 bases from J; bases unmatched to any gene: 9. The CDR3 extends over 15 amino acids. Germline V gives CDR1 MNHEY, CDR2 SVGEGT. This sample comprised PBMCs from the stem cell graft donor, obtained from the stem cell graft. The chain couples TRBV6-2 or TRBV6-3 to TRBJ2-1, with TRBD2 matching over 9 bases. The sequence was obtained from a human donor who donated a stem cell graft to a child with acute myeloid leukemia. CDR3 amino acids: CASSTARLAANEQFF. CDR3 DNA: TGTGCCAGCAGTACGGCCCGACTAGCGGCAAATGAGCAGTTCTTC.